Reported below is one T cell receptor (beta chain). Per the study methods: Amplification of reference gene primers provided the estimated nucleated cell counts. TCRdb keeps only in-frame clones here, not all; method: immunoSEQ multiplex PCR. V and J calls and clone size come straight from that table; D and trimming were deduced from the DNA. The sample lists nearly 200,000 clones; around 81% were seen once. The record originates from a study of blood T cell repertoires in COVID-19. Turning to the study itself: Samples of COVID-19 (acute and convalescent) were obtained from the United States, Italy and Spain.

In Seattle, patients joined the study during active infection and were tracked longitudinally. Trimming removed 0 bases from V and 4 bases from J, with 7 bases in between. The germline V gene encodes CDR1 SGHDT and CDR2 YYEEEE. CDR3 length: 14 residues. The V call is TRBV5-6, the J call TRBJ2-2; TRBD1 is a possible D gene (5 bases). The sequenced material came from peripheral blood. The sequence derives from a man in his sixties with COVID-19, enrolled during active disease. The CDR3 here is CASSLEGFTGELFF. Here the CDR3 DNA reads TGTGCCAGCAGCTTGGAGGGGTTCACCGGGGAGCTGTTTTTT.